These 32 T cell receptor beta chains came from one sample sequenced in a study of cytomegalovirus exposure and HLA in healthy donors. PCR primers comprised 60 Vbeta and 13 Jbeta primers. The assay was immunoSEQ multiplex PCR, and TCRdb's table has in-frame clones only and misses some. Of 150,000 to 200,000 clones in the sample, about two thirds are singletons; the top ten hold around 4.5%. The source material was PBMCs. These receptors originate from a woman aged 18-29 years in good health and CMV-seropositive.

This clone was counted once. As DNA, the CDR3 is TGCAGCGTTGGCCGGGGTATCGGAAACATTCAGTACTTC. The encoded protein is CSVGRGIGNIQYF. This chain connects TRBV29-1 to TRBJ2-4; D possibly corresponds to TRBD2 (5 bases). The CDR3 covers 13 residues. V lost 4 bases to trimming and J lost 6 bases, with 13 bases between them. Per germline, CDR1 SQVTM and CDR2 ANQGSEA. Full variable domain (missing parts from reference TRBV29-1 and TRBJ2-4): SAVISQKPSRDICQRGTSLTIQCQVDSQVTMMFWYRQQPGQSLTLIATANQGSEATYESGFVIDKFPISRPNLTFSTLTVSNMSPEDSSIYLCSVGRGIGNIQYFGAGTRLSVL.

This chain links TRBV30 with TRBJ2-5; D is possibly TRBD2 (5 bases). Germline CDR1 and CDR2: GTSNPN and SVGIG (reference sequence). The V end lost 2 bases, the J end lost 5 bases, and 12 bases lay between the germline ends. CDR3 length equals 13 residues. CDR3 sequence (DNA): TGTGCCTGGAGTATGGCCGGCGGGGAGACCCAGTACTTC. It encodes CAWSMAGGETQYF.

The rearrangement links TRBV5-6 to TRBJ2-5; D remains ambiguous. The length of the CDR3 is 18 residues. V was trimmed by 3 bases and J by 2 bases, leaving 23 bases between them. The V gene's germline CDR1 is SGHDT and CDR2 YYEEEE. CDR3 amino acids: CASSSNSKRDFLQETQYF. The CDR3 region has the DNA TGTGCCAGCAGCTCCAATTCTAAACGCGACTTCTTACAAGAGACCCAGTACTTC. The full variable domain, rest sourced from reference TRBV5-6 and TRBJ2-5, is DAGVTQSPTHLIKTRGQQVTLRCSPKSGHDTVSWYQQALGQGPQFIFQYYEEEERQRGNFPDRFSGHQFPNYSSELNVNALLLGDSALYLCASSSNSKRDFLQETQYFGPGTRLLVL.

V is TRBV5-8 and J is TRBJ2-3, with D unclear. Trimming stripped 1 base from V and 5 bases from J, with 11 bases between. The CDR3 totals 14 residues. Germline values: CDR1 SGHTS, CDR2 YDEGEE. This chain's CDR3 is CASSLWPAEDTQYF. In nucleotides, the CDR3 is TGTGCCAGCAGCTTGTGGCCCGCTGAAGATACGCAGTATTTT.

This clone has just a few counts. The rearrangement uses TRBV2 and TRBJ1-1; D is unresolved. Trimming shortened V by 4 bases and J by 5 bases, and 11 bases separated the two germline ends. The CDR3 covers 13 residues. Germline loops: CDR1 SNHLY, CDR2 FYNNEI. The CDR3 loop reads CASSVGSWTEAFF. DNA of the CDR3: TGTGCCAGCAGTGTGGGCAGTTGGACTGAAGCTTTCTTT.

This chain uses TRBV27 with TRBJ1-2; 8 bases match TRBD1. J was trimmed by 5 bases and V by 5 bases; bases with no gene match: 7. Germline CDR1 and CDR2: MNHEY and SMNVEV (reference sequence). There are 14 residues in the CDR3. Here the CDR3 DNA reads TGTGCCAGCAGTCAAGGTGGACAGGGATATGGCTACACCTTC. The encoded protein is CASSQGGQGYGYTF.

The chain couples TRBV6-5 to TRBJ1-2; possible D gene TRBD1, 6 bases. In germline, CDR1 is MNHEY, CDR2 SVGAGI. Trimming took off 4 bases at V and 4 bases at J, with 10 bases between the two ends. The CDR3 loop spans 13 amino acids. CDR3 loop: CASSFTGSYGYTF. The DNA of the CDR3 is TGTGCCAGCAGTTTCACAGGGAGCTATGGCTACACCTTC.

This clone was counted once. The chain recombines TRBV12-1 with TRBJ2-3; no check of the table's D call, TRBD2, against the DNA was made. TRBV12-1 represents a pseudogene. The CDR3 sequence is 11 residues long. The CDR3 region has the DNA TGTGCCAGCCTATCCCCGGATACGCAGTATTTT. Its protein is CASLSPDTQYF.

The V and J genes are TRBV4-1 and TRBJ1-2, with 7 nucleotides matching TRBD1. Trimming at V came to 4 bases and at J to 8 bases, leaving 13 bases not matched to a gene. The CDR3 extends over 15 amino acids. Germline V lookup: CDR1 MGHRA, CDR2 YSYEKL. The CDR3, as DNA: TGCGCCAGCAGCCCCGGGACAGTCGCCTCGGGGGGCTACACCTTC. Encoded protein: CASSPGTVASGGYTF.

This clone appeared once. This sequence joins TRBV28 and TRBJ1-6; D remains ambiguous. The CDR3 is made up of 11 amino acids. Germline V gene sequence: CDR1 MDHEN, CDR2 SYDVKM. The V end was cut by 10 bases, the J end by 7 bases, with 8 bases between. The chain's CDR3 is CATLGNSPLHF. CDR3 sequence (DNA): TGTGCCACTTTGGGCAATTCACCCCTCCACTTT.

The rearrangement links TRBV6-5 to TRBJ2-3, with a tentative D call TRBD2 (5 bases). Germline V CDR1 and CDR2: MNHEY, SVGAGI. Trimming cost V 6 bases and J 2 bases, with 9 bases left between them. This CDR3 is 13 amino acids long. CDR3 protein: CASSRTVTDTQYF. The CDR3 DNA reads as TGTGCCAGCAGCCGGACTGTCACAGATACGCAGTATTTT.

The chain uses TRBV28 and TRBJ2-7, with 9 nucleotides matching TRBD1. Germline V gene sequence: CDR1 MDHEN, CDR2 SYDVKM. This CDR3 spans 18 amino acids. V was clipped by 5 bases and J by 3 bases; unmatched bases: 17. This CDR3 reads CASSLGDLSGTGIYEQYF. In DNA form, the CDR3 reads TGTGCCAGCAGTCTCGGGGATTTATCCGGGACAGGGATCTACGAGCAGTACTTC.

The chain couples TRBV5-1 to TRBJ1-2; D not resolved. The V end was cut by 1 base, the J end by 6 bases, with 10 bases between. Germline V CDR1 and CDR2: SGHRS, YFSETQ. The CDR3 length is 13 residues. For the CDR3, the DNA is TGCGCCAGCAGCTTGTCGGGATGGGATGGCTACACCTTC. Its translation is CASSLSGWDGYTF.

The chain joins TRBV5-1 to TRBJ2-1; 15 bases line up with TRBD2. This CDR3 comprises 16 residues. The trim removed 2 bases at V and 8 bases at J, leaving 5 bases unmatched. Germline CDR1 and CDR2: SGHRS and YFSETQ. Here the CDR3 DNA reads TGCGCCAGCAGCTTATCGCGGACTAGCGGGGGGGATGAGCAGTTCTTC. Translated, it gives CASSLSRTSGGDEQFF.

The V and J genes are TRBV5-1 and TRBJ2-1, with D unresolved. CDR1 and CDR2 (germline): SGHRS, YFSETQ. V lost 3 bases and J lost 6, with 13 bases in between. This CDR3 comprises 14 residues. The CDR3 here is CASSSPTNGNEQFF. DNA of the CDR3: TGCGCCAGCAGCTCCCCCACCAACGGCAATGAGCAGTTCTTC.

The chain combines TRBV6-5 with TRBJ2-1; 7 bases agree with TRBD1. Germline loops: CDR1 MNHEY, CDR2 SVGAGI. V shed 2 bases and J 6 bases; nucleotides not matched to a gene: 7. This CDR3 is built from 15 residues. CDR3 DNA sequence: TGTGCCAGCAGTTACAGGGGGCGCCCGGGCAATGAGCAGTTCTTC. Translation gives CASSYRGRPGNEQFF.

The chain links TRBV7-2 to TRBJ1-5; TRBD1 matches at 7 bases. The germline V gene has CDR1 SGHTA and CDR2 FQGNSA. Losses at the gene ends were 5 bases for V and 6 bases for J; bases not matched to a gene: 7. CDR3 length equals 14 residues. The CDR3 region is CASSQDRFGQPQHF. CDR3 coding DNA: TGTGCCAGCAGCCAGGACAGGTTTGGTCAGCCCCAGCATTTT.

This chain joins TRBV7-3 and TRBJ2-7; D gene unclear. With 2 bases removed from V and 1 base from J, the gap between germline ends came to 9 bases. Looked up from germline, CDR1 is SGHTA and CDR2 is FQGTGA. This CDR3 has 14 residues. CDR3 nucleotides: TGTGCCAGCAGCTTACTCGGCGGTTCCTACGAGCAGTACTTC. Amino acids: CASSLLGGSYEQYF.

The rearrangement joins TRBV6-6 to TRBJ1-1; 8 bases are a match to TRBD1. Looked up from germline, CDR1 is MNHNY and CDR2 is SVGAGI (reference sequence). The V and J ends lost 6 bases and 5 bases, in that order; junction bases with no gene match: 5. This CDR3 region has 13 residues. DNA of the CDR3: TGTGCCAGCAGCTTAACAGGGGGAACTGAAGCTTTCTTT. It translates to CASSLTGGTEAFF.

The gene calls are TRBV6-6 and TRBJ2-3; TRBD2 is a possible D gene (6 bases). V was clipped by 8 bases and J by 0 bases, with 9 bases between them. The CDR3 is made up of 13 amino acids. Germline-derived CDR1 and CDR2 are MNHNY and SVGAGI (reference sequence). Written as DNA, the CDR3 is TGTGCCAGCTCGGGACTCAGCACAGATACGCAGTATTTT. It encodes CASSGLSTDTQYF.

The rearrangement uses TRBV12-5 and TRBJ2-5, with 7 bases aligning to TRBD2. The J call may not be correct, given that the DNA end is closer to TRBJ2-7. CDR3 length: 15 amino acids. Germline values: CDR1 LGHNT, CDR2 FRNRAP. DNA for the CDR3: TGTGCTAGTGGTTTGGTAGCGGGGTCCTCCTACGAGCAGTACTTC. It codes for CASGLVAGSSYEQYF.

This clone was observed a few times. The chain carries TRBV15 and TRBJ2-3; 9 bases agree with TRBD2. This CDR3 is built from 18 residues. V lost 1 base to trimming and J lost 3 bases; unmatched junction nucleotides: 11. Germline V gene sequence: CDR1 LNHNV, CDR2 YYDKDF (reference sequence). CDR3 sequence: CATSRGNSGRFSTDTQYF. The CDR3 DNA reads as TGTGCCACCAGCAGAGGGAATAGCGGGAGATTTTCTACAGATACGCAGTATTTT.

V gene TRBV5-1 combines with J gene TRBJ2-5; TRBD2 matches at 8 bases. The J call is uncertain, as TRBJ2-7 better fits the DNA end. The CDR3 runs 15 residues. Germline CDR1 SGHRS, CDR2 YFSETQ. The CDR3, as DNA: TGCGCCAGCAGCCTAGGGGGACTAGGGTTAAACGAGCAGTACTTC. Its protein is CASSLGGLGLNEQYF.

CDR3 loop: CASSEVTHQYF. DNA of the CDR3: TGTGCCAGCAGTGAAGTTACACATCAGTACTTC. The chain links TRBV2 to TRBJ2-7; D unresolved. Germline CDR1 SNHLY, CDR2 FYNNEI. With 1 base removed from V and 10 bases from J, the gap between germline ends came to 8 bases. The CDR3 has 11 amino acids. Drawing the rest from reference TRBV2 and TRBJ2-7, the complete variable domain is EPEVTQTPSHQVTQMGQEVILRCVPISNHLYFYWYRQILGQKVEFLVSFYNNEISEKSEIFDDQFSVERPDGSNFTLKIRSTKLEDSAMYFCASSEVTHQYFGPGTRLTVT.

This clone was recorded only once. The chain recombines TRBV6-1 with TRBJ1-5, with 8 bases matching TRBD1. The CDR3 has 14 amino acids. The J segment lost 4 bases and the V segment lost 4 bases, leaving 3 bases of the junction unmatched. The germline gives CDR1 MNHNS, CDR2 SASEGT. The CDR3 region has the DNA TGTGCCAGCAGTGCCGGGACAGGAAATCAGCCCCAGCATTTT. This translates into CASSAGTGNQPQHF.

V gene TRBV28 combines with J gene TRBJ2-7; 8 bases line up with TRBD2. J lost 2 bases, V lost 2 bases, and 8 bases had no gene match. The CDR3 has 16 amino acids. CDR1 and CDR2 from the germline V gene are MDHEN and SYDVKM. The CDR3 sequence: CASSLGLAGSPYEQYF. In DNA, the CDR3 is TGTGCCAGCAGTTTAGGCCTAGCGGGCTCTCCCTACGAGCAGTACTTC.

The chain recombines TRBV5-4 with TRBJ1-2; 8 bases are shared with TRBD1. After removal of 0 bases from V and 2 bases from J, the junction contained 6 bases not matched to a gene. This CDR3 has 16 amino acids. The V gene's germline CDR1 is SGHNT and CDR2 YYREEE (reference sequence). The chain's CDR3 is CASSLGQGAMNYGYTF. In nucleotides, the CDR3 is TGTGCCAGCAGCTTGGGGCAGGGGGCGATGAACTATGGCTACACCTTC.

The rearrangement uses TRBV28 and TRBJ2-3, with D perhaps matching TRBD2 (5 bases). The CDR3 extends over 14 amino acids. V shed 7 bases and J shed 2 bases, with 13 bases lying between them. Germline-derived CDR1 and CDR2 are MDHEN and SYDVKM. The CDR3 spells CASTDGNFTDTQYF. The CDR3 nucleotides read TGTGCCAGCACCGACGGGAACTTCACAGATACGCAGTATTTT.

This chain connects TRBV5-4 to TRBJ1-1, with D perhaps matching TRBD1 (6 bases). The CDR3 has 11 amino acids. V lost 4 bases to trimming and J lost 9 bases, with 10 bases between them. Germline V gene lookup returns CDR1 SGHNT and CDR2 YYREEE (reference sequence). For the CDR3, the DNA is TGTGCCAGCAGCCTACAGGGCCAAGCTTTCTTT. It translates to CASSLQGQAFF.

The V gene is TRBV27, the J gene TRBJ2-7; TRBD2 might be the D (7 bases). Trimming took 6 bases from V and 4 from J, leaving 34 bases between them. The CDR3 spans 20 residues. CDR1 is MNHEY and CDR2 is SMNVEV in the germline V gene (reference sequence). CDR3 nucleotides: TGTGCCAGCAGGCGCCTGGGGGGGCAGGGGTCGATTCTTCCCGGGTACGAGCAGTACTTC. As protein: CASRRLGGQGSILPGYEQYF.

The V gene is TRBV5-1, the J gene TRBJ2-1, with D possibly matching TRBD2 (6 bases). The germline CDR1 and CDR2 sequences are SGHRS and YFSETQ. The CDR3 sequence is 15 residues long. Trimming stripped 3 bases from V and 9 bases from J, with 19 bases between. The CDR3 sequence: CASSWGVSGTIEQFF. The DNA for the CDR3 is TGCGCCAGCAGCTGGGGGGTCTCGGGCACAATTGAGCAGTTCTTC.

This rearrangement joins TRBV5-1 to TRBJ2-1, with a weak D call TRBD1 (5 bases). The CDR3 length is 17 residues. Germline V gene data show CDR1 as SGHRS and CDR2 as YFSETQ. V was shortened by 2 bases and J by 7 bases, with 22 bases between the two germline ends. The CDR3 DNA is TGCGCCAGCAGCTTTTTACAGGCCCAAAATAACAGAAATGAGCAGTTCTTC. Translated: CASSFLQAQNNRNEQFF.